Sequencing of this T cell receptor (beta chain) was carried out in a study of cytomegalovirus exposure and HLA in healthy donors. This clone was counted a few times. Its antigen is not identified. In the PCR, 60 Vbeta and 13 Jbeta primers were used. The protocol was immunoSEQ multiplex PCR, while the TCRdb copy is restricted to in-frame clones and leaves out a portion. The sample consists of tens of thousands of clones, around two thirds of them appearing once. Study-wide findings and caveats: As was reported, the classifier diagnosed cytomegalovirus status with high specificity and sensitivity. Near-uniform donor sequencing depth was presumed by presence/absence analyses.

Trimming removed 4 bases at V and 6 bases at J, with 14 bases between. The CDR3 is 14 residues long. Germline V lookup: CDR1 SEHNR, CDR2 FQNEAQ (reference sequence). J is TRBJ2-3 and V is TRBV7-9; tentatively, D is TRBD2 (5 bases). The receptor comes from a man between 60 and 70 years old in good health and CMV-seropositive. Sequencing was carried out using PBMCs. Here the CDR3 reads CASSSSGRADTQYF. CDR3 nucleotides: TGTGCCAGCAGCTCCAGCGGAAGGGCTGATACGCAGTATTTT.